Listed below are T cell receptor beta chains from one sample, sequenced in a study of regulatory T cells in long-lasting Graves disease. MiXCR, run by TCRdb on the multiplex PCR reads, gives a single entry per CDR3 protein. The sample consists of 500,000 to 800,000 distinct CDR3 sequences, around 30% of them appearing once. Sequencing was performed on peripheral blood mononuclear cells (PBMCs), taken when the disease was refractory, from a patient treated with antithyroid drugs. The receptors were sampled from a female donor with Graves disease. Both conserved end residues are part of each CDR3. D genes are given only for firm matches. Only some rows state a clone size, as once, few, many or a class for expanded clones.

J: TRBJ2-5; size: .; D: .; V: TRBV6-9; DNA: TGTGCCAGCAGCGAAGGTCCTAGGGGGGAGACCCAGTACTTC; CDR3: CASSEGPRGETQYF
J: TRBJ2-7; size: few; D: TRBD2; V: TRBV12-3/TRBV12-4; DNA: TGTGCCAGCAGTTTAGCGGGAGCTGGGGGGGGGTACGAGCAGTACTTC; CDR3: CASSLAGAGGGYEQYF
J: TRBJ1-4; size: .; D: .; V: TRBV6-5; DNA: TGTGCCAGCAGTTACTCGAGAGGTGGAAAACTGTTTTTT; CDR3: CASSYSRGGKLFF
J: TRBJ1-1; size: .; D: .; V: TRBV7-8; DNA: TGTGCCAGCAGCTTTCTCAGGGTGAACACTGAAGCTTTCTTT; CDR3: CASSFLRVNTEAFF
J: TRBJ2-6; size: few; D: .; V: TRBV6-9; DNA: TGTGCCAGCAGTTACGTCACTGATATTCTCAGCTCTGGGGCCAACGTCCTGACTTTC; CDR3: CASSYVTDILSSGANVLTF
J: TRBJ1-1; size: .; D: .; V: TRBV7-3; DNA: TGTGCCAGCAGCAGGATAGTGAACACTGAAGCTTTTTTT; CDR3: CASSRIVNTEAFF
J: TRBJ2-1; size: .; D: .; V: TRBV5-4; DNA: TGTGCCAGCAGCTTGGCCGAGGCAGCCTCCTACAATGAGCAGTTCTTC; CDR3: CASSLAEAASYNEQFF
J: TRBJ1-2; size: .; D: .; V: TRBV6-5; DNA: TGTGCCAGCAGTTACCCTCCTGGCGAGGGGAGCTATGGCTACACCTTC; CDR3: CASSYPPGEGSYGYTF
J: TRBJ2-7; size: .; D: TRBD2; V: TRBV20-1; DNA: TGCAGTGCTAGGAAAACTAGCGGTCTCTACGAGCAGTACTTC; CDR3: CSARKTSGLYEQYF
J: TRBJ1-5; size: .; D: .; V: TRBV2; DNA: TGTGCCAGCAGGGCCGCAGAAGATCAGCCCCAGCATTTT; CDR3: CASRAAEDQPQHF
J: TRBJ1-2; size: .; D: .; V: TRBV28; DNA: TGTGCCAGCAAGGGGAACTATGGCTACACCTTC; CDR3: CASKGNYGYTF
J: TRBJ2-5; size: .; D: .; V: TRBV6-6; DNA: TGTGCCAGGAGTTACTCGGCGGCCCAAGAGACCCAGTACTTC; CDR3: CARSYSAAQETQYF
J: TRBJ1-2; size: few; D: .; V: TRBV29-1; DNA: TGCAGCGTTACGACATCAGCGTCAAGTTTCTATGGCTACACCTTC; CDR3: CSVTTSASSFYGYTF
J: TRBJ2-7; size: few; D: .; V: TRBV7-9; DNA: TGTGCCAGCAGCTACCGACAGGAGATCTACGAGCAGTACTTC; CDR3: CASSYRQEIYEQYF
J: TRBJ2-5; size: many; D: .; V: TRBV7-2; DNA: TGTGCCAGCAGCCTCACGCGGTGGGCCCAAAAGACCCAGTACTTC; CDR3: CASSLTRWAQKTQYF
J: TRBJ1-1; size: few; D: .; V: TRBV9; DNA: TGTGCCAGCAGCGTAGCGAGTGGGAACACTGAAGCTTTCTTT; CDR3: CASSVASGNTEAFF
J: TRBJ1-2; size: few; D: .; V: TRBV6-2/TRBV6-3; DNA: TGTGCCAGCAGGCACATCACCAGGGACTATGGCTACACCTTC; CDR3: CASRHITRDYGYTF
J: TRBJ2-1; size: .; D: TRBD2; V: TRBV7-2; DNA: TGTGCCAGCAGCCCATATTTCGGGGGACTAGCGAATGAGCAGTTCTTC; CDR3: CASSPYFGGLANEQFF
J: TRBJ1-1; size: .; D: .; V: TRBV5-1; DNA: TGCGCCAGCAGCTTCACGGGACCCAGAGGCACTGAAGCTTTCTTT; CDR3: CASSFTGPRGTEAFF
J: TRBJ2-5; size: many; D: .; V: TRBV2; DNA: TGTGCCAGCAGAGTGGGGGGACCGAGCTACTTC; CDR3: CASRVGGPSYF
J: TRBJ1-2; size: .; D: TRBD1; V: TRBV30; DNA: TGTGCCTGGAGAGGGGGCCGGGACAGGGTCTATGGCTACACCTTC; CDR3: CAWRGGRDRVYGYTF
J: TRBJ1-2; size: .; D: .; V: TRBV7-9; DNA: TGTGCCAGCAGCCCTGCGGCAGGGGCGATTGGCTACACCTTC; CDR3: CASSPAAGAIGYTF
J: TRBJ1-5; size: few; D: .; V: TRBV6-2/TRBV6-3; DNA: TGTGCCAGCAAGCAGTCCGGGACGGCTTTCAATCAGCCCCAGCATTTT; CDR3: CASKQSGTAFNQPQHF
J: TRBJ2-4; size: .; D: TRBD1; V: TRBV20-1; DNA: TGCAGTGCTAGAGATGACAGGGGACTAGCCAAAAACATTCAGTACTTC; CDR3: CSARDDRGLAKNIQYF
J: TRBJ1-1; size: many; D: TRBD1; V: TRBV10-2; DNA: TGCGCCAGCAGTGCCAGGACAGGCGGTAACACTGAAGCTTTCTTT; CDR3: CASSARTGGNTEAFF
J: TRBJ2-7; size: .; D: TRBD2; V: TRBV19; DNA: TGTGCCAGTAGTATGGCGGTGGGACTAGCGGGAGTCTACGAGCAGTACTTC; CDR3: CASSMAVGLAGVYEQYF
J: TRBJ1-3; size: few; D: .; V: TRBV29-1; DNA: TGCAGCGTTCCGTCTGGAAACACCATATATTTT; CDR3: CSVPSGNTIYF
J: TRBJ1-2; size: .; D: .; V: TRBV20-1; DNA: TGCAGTGCCGCCGGAGGCCAACATCGATATGGCTACACCTTC; CDR3: CSAAGGQHRYGYTF
J: TRBJ1-3; size: .; D: .; V: TRBV5-1; DNA: TGCGCCAGCAGCTTGGAGGAGGGCTCTGGAAACACCATATATTTT; CDR3: CASSLEEGSGNTIYF
J: TRBJ1-1; size: .; D: .; V: TRBV6-1; DNA: TGTGCCGGTTCGACATTGCAGGACACTGAAGCTTTCTTT; CDR3: CAGSTLQDTEAFF